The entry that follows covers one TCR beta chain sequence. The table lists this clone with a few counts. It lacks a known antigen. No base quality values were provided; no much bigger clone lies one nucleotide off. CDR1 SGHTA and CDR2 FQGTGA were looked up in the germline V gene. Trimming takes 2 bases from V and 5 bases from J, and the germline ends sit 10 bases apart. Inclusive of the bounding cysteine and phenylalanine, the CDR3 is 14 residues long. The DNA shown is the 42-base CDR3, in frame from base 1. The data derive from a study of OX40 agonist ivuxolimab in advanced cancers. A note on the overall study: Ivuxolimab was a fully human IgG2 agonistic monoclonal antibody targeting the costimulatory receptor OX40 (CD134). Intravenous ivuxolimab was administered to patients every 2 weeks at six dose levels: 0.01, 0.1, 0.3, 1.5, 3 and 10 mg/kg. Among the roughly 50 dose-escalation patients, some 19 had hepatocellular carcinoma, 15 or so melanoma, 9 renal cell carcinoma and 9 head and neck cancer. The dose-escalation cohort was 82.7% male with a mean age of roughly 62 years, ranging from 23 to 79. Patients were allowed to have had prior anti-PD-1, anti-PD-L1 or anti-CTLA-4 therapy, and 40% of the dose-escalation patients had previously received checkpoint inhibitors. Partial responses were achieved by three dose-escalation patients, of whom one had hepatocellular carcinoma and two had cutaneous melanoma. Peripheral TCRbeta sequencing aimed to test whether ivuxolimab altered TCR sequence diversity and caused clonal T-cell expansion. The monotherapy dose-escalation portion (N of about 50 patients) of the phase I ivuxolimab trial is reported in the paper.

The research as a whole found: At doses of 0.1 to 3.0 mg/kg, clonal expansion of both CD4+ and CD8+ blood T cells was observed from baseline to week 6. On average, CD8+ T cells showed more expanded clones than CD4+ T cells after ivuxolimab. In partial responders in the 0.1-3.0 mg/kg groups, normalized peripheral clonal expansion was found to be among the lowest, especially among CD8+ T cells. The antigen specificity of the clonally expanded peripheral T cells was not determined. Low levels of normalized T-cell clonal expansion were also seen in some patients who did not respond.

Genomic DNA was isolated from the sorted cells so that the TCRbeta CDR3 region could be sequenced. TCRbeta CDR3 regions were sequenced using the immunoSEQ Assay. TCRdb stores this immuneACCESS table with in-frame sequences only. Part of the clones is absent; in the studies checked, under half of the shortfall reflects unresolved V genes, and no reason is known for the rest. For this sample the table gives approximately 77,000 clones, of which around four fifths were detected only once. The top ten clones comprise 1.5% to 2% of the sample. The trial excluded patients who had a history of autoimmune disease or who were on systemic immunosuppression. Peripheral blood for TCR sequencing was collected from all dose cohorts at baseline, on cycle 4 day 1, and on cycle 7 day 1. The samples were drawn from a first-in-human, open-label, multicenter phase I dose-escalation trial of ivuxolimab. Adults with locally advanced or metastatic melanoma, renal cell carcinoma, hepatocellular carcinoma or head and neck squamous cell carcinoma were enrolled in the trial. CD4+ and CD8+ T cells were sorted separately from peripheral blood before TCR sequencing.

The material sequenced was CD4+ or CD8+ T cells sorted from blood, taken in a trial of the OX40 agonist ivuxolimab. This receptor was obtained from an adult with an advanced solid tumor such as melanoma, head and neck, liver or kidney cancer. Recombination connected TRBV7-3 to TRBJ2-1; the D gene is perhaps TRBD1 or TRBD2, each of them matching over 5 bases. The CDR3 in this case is CASSLLGPNNEQFF. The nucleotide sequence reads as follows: TGTGCCAGCAGCTTATTGGGACCCAACAATGAGCAGTTCTTC.